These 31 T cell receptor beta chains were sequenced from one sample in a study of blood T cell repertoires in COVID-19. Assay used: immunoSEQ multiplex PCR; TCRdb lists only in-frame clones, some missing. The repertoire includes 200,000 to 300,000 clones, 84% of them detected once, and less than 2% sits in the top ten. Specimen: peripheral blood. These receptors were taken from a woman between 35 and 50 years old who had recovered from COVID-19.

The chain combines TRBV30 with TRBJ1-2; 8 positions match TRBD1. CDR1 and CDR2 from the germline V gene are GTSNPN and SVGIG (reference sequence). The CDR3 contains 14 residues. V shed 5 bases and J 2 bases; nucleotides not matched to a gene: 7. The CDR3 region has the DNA TGTGCCTGGGAAACGGGACAGGTCAACTATGGCTACACCTTC. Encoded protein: CAWETGQVNYGYTF.

The CDR3 DNA follows: TGTGCCAGCAGTTACTCGTCCGGGACAGGGCCCCACGAGCAGTACTTC. Translated, it gives CASSYSSGTGPHEQYF. J is TRBJ2-7 and V is TRBV6-5; TRBD1 agrees at 9 bases. Trimming at V came to 0 bases and at J to 5 bases, leaving 8 bases not matched to a gene. The CDR3 totals 16 residues. Looked up from germline, CDR1 is MNHEY and CDR2 is SVGAGI.

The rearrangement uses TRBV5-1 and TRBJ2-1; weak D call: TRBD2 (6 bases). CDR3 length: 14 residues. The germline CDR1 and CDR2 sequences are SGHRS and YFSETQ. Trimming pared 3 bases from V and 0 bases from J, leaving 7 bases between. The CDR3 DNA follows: TGCGCCAGCAGCTGGGGGGACTCCTACAATGAGCAGTTCTTC. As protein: CASSWGDSYNEQFF.

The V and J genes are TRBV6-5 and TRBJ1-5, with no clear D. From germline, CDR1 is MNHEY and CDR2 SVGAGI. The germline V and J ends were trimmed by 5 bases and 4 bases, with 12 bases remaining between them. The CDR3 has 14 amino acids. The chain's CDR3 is CASSMPGYNQPQHF. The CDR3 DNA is TGTGCCAGCAGTATGCCGGGTTATAATCAGCCCCAGCATTTT.

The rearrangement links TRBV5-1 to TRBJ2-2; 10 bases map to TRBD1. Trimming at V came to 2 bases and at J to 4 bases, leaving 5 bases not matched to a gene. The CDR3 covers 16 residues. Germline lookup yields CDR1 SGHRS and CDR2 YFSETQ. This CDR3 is CASSFGDRGATGELFF. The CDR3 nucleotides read TGCGCCAGCAGCTTCGGGGACAGGGGAGCCACCGGGGAGCTGTTTTTT.

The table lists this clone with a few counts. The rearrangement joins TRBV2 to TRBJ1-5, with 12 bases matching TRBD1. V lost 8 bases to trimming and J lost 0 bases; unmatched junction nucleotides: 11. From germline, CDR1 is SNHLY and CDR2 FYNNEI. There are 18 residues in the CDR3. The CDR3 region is CASGGPGQGAFSNQPQHF. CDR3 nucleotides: TGTGCCAGCGGCGGTCCGGGACAGGGGGCTTTTAGCAATCAGCCCCAGCATTTT.

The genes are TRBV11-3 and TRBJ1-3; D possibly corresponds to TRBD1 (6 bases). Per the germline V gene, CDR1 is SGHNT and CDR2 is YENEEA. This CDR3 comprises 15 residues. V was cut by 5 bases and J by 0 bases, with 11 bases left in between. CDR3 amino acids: CASSTTRGSGNTIYF. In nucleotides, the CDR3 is TGTGCCAGCAGCACTACCAGGGGCTCTGGAAACACCATATATTTT.

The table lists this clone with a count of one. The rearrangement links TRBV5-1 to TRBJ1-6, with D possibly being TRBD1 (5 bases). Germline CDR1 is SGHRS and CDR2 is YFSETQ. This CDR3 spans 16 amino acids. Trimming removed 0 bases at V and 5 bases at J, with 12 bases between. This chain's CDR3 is CASSLVGQGDNSPLHF. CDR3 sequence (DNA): TGCGCCAGCAGCTTGGTTGGGCAGGGTGATAATTCACCCCTCCACTTT.

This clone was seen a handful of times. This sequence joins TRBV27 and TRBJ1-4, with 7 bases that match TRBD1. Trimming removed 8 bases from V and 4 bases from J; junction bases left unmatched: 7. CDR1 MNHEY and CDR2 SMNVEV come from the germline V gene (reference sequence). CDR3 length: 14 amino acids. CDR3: CASRADRLNEKLFF. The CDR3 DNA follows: TGTGCCAGCCGGGCGGACAGGCTTAATGAAAAACTGTTTTTT.

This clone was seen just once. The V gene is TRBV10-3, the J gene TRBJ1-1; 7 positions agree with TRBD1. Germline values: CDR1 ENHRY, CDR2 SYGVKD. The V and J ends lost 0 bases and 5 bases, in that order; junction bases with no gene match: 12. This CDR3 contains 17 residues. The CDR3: CAISESTGRVVRTEAFF. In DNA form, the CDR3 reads TGTGCCATCAGTGAGTCGACAGGGAGAGTTGTTAGGACTGAAGCTTTCTTT.

CDR3 amino acids: CASSDVQRSTDTQYF. The CDR3 DNA is TGTGCCAGCAGTGATGTGCAGCGGAGCACAGATACGCAGTATTTT. V gene TRBV2 combines with J gene TRBJ2-3, with D maybe TRBD2 (5 bases). This CDR3 region has 15 residues. Germline V lookup: CDR1 SNHLY, CDR2 FYNNEI. V lost 3 bases and J lost 0, with 10 bases in between.

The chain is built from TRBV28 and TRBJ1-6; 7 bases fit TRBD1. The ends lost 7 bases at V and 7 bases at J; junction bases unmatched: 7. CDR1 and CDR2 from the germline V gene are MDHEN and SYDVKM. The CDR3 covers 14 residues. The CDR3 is CASTLDRVNSPLHF. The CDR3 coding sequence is TGTGCCAGCACCCTCGACAGGGTCAATTCACCCCTCCACTTT.

CDR3 coding DNA: TGTGCCAGCTCACCAGTTGACACGCTCCTCCATGAAAAACTGTTTTTT. This sequence encodes CASSPVDTLLHEKLFF. The V gene is TRBV18, the J gene TRBJ1-4, with unresolved D. This CDR3 has 16 residues. Germline-derived CDR1 and CDR2 are KGHSH and LQKENI. V gave up 2 bases and J gave up 6 bases, with 16 bases separating them.

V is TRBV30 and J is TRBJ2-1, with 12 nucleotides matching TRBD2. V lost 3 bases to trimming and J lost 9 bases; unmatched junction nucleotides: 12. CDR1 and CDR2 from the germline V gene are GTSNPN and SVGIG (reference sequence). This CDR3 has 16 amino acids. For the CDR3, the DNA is TGTGCCTGGAGCTCTCCTAGCGGGGGGGCCCTTCGTGAGCAGTTCTTC. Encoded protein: CAWSSPSGGALREQFF.

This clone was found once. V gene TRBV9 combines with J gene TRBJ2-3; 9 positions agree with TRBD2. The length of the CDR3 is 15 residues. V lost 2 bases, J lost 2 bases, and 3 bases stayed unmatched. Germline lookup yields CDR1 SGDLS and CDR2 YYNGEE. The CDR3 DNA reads TGTGCCAGCAGCGTGCGGGGGGGAGACACAGATACGCAGTATTTT. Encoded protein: CASSVRGGDTDTQYF.

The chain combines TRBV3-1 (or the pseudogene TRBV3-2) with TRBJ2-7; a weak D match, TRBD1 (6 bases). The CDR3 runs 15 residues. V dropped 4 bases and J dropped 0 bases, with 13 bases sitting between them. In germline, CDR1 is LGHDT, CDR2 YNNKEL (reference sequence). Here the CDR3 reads CASSPTVGASYEQYF. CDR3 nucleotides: TGTGCCAGCAGCCCAACAGTGGGGGCCTCCTACGAGCAGTACTTC.

CDR3 bases: TGCGCCAGCAGCTTGGGTCAGGGTCGGACCTACGAGCAGTACTTC. It translates to CASSLGQGRTYEQYF. V is TRBV5-1 and J is TRBJ2-7; D is possibly TRBD1 (5 bases). The germline V and J ends were trimmed by 0 bases and 2 bases, with 12 bases remaining between them. The CDR3 is made up of 15 amino acids. The germline gives CDR1 SGHRS, CDR2 YFSETQ. Full variable domain (remainder filled in from reference TRBV5-1 and TRBJ2-7): KAGVTQTPRYLIKTRGQQVTLSCSPISGHRSVSWYQQTPGQGLQFLFEYFSETQRNKGNFPGRFSGRQFSNSRSEMNVSTLELGDSALYLCASSLGQGRTYEQYFGPGTRLTVT.

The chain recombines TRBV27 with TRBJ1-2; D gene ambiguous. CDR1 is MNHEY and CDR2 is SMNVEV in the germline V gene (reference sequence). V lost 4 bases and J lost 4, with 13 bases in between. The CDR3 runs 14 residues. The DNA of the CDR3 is TGTGCCAGCAGTTCCGCCGGAACAGTCTATGGCTACACCTTC. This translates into CASSSAGTVYGYTF.

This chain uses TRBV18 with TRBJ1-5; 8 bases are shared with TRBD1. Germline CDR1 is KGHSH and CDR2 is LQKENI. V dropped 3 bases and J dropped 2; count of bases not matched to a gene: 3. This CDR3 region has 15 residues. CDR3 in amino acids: CASSPGQGRNQPQHF. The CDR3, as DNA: TGTGCCAGCTCACCTGGACAGGGTCGCAATCAGCCCCAGCATTTT.

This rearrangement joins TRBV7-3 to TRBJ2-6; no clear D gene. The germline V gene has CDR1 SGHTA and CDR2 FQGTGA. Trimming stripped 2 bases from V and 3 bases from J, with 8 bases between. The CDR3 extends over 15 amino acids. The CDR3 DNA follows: TGTGCCAGCAGCTTAGGCGGAGATGGGGCCAACGTCCTGACTTTC. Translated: CASSLGGDGANVLTF.

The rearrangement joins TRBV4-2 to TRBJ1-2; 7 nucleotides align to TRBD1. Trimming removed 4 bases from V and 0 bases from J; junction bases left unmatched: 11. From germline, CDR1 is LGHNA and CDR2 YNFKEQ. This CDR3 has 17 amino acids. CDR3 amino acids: CASSLYGRGQTNYGYTF. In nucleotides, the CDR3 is TGTGCCAGCAGCCTCTACGGTAGGGGACAGACTAACTATGGCTACACCTTC.

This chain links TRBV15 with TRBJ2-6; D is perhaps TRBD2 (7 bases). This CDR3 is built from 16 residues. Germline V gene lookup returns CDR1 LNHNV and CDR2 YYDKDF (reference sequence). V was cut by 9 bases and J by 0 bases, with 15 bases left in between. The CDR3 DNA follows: TGTGCCACTGACGGGGGGCTCTCCTCTGGGGCCAACGTCCTGACTTTC. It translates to CATDGGLSSGANVLTF.

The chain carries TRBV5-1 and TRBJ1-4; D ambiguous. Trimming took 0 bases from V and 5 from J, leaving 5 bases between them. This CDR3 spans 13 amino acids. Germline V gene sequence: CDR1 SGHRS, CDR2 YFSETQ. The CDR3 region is CASSLDKNEKLFF. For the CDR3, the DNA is TGCGCCAGCAGCTTGGACAAGAATGAAAAACTGTTTTTT.

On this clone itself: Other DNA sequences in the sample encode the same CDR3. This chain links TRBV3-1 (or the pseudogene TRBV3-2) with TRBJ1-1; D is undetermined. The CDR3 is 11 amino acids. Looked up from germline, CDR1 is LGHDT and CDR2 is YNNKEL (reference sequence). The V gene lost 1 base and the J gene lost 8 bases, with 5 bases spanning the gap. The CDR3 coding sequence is TGTGCCAGCAGCCAAGGAGGGGAAGCTTTCTTT. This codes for CASSQGGEAFF.

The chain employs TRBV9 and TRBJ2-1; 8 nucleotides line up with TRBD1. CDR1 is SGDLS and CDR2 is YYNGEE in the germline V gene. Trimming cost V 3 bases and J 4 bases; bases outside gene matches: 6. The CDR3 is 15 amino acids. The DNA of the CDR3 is TGTGCCAGCAGCGAAACAGGGGGGCTTTACAATGAGCAGTTCTTC. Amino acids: CASSETGGLYNEQFF.

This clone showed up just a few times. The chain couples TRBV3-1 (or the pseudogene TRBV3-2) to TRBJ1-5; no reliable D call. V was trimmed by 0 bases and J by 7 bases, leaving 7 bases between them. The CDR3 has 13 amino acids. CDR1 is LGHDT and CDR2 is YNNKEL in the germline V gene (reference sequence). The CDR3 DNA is TGTGCCAGCAGCCAAGACAGGCGACAGCCCCAGCATTTT. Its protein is CASSQDRRQPQHF.

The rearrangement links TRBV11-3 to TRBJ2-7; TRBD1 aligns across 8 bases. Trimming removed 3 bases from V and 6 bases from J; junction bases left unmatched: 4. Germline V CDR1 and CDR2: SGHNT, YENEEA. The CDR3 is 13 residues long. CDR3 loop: CASSFPDRGEQYF. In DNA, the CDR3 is TGTGCCAGCAGCTTCCCCGACAGGGGCGAGCAGTACTTC.

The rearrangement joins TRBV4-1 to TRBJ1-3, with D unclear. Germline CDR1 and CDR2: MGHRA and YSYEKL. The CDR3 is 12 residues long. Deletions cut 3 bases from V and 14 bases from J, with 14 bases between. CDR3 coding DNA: TGCGCCAGCAGCCAGAGTCCGCATCCGCTATATTTT. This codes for CASSQSPHPLYF.

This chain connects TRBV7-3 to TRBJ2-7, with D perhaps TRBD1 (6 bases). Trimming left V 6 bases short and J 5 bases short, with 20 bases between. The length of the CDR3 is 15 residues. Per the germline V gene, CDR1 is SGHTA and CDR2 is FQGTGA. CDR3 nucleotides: TGTGCCAGCAGTCCAAACGACAGGATGTACCACGAGCAGTACTTC. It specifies CASSPNDRMYHEQYF. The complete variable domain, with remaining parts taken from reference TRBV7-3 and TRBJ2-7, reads GAGVSQTPSNKVTEKGKYVELRCDPISGHTALYWYRQSLGQGPEFLIYFQGTGAADDSGLPNDRFFAVRPEGSVSTLKIQRTERGDSAVYLCASSPNDRMYHEQYFGPGTRLTVT.

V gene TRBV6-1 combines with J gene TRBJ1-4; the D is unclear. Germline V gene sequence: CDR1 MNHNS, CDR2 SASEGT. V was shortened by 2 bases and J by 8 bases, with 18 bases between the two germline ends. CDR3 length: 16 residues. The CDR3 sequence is CASSESPPSVNEKLFF. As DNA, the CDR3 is TGTGCCAGCAGTGAAAGCCCCCCGAGTGTAAACGAAAAACTGTTTTTT.

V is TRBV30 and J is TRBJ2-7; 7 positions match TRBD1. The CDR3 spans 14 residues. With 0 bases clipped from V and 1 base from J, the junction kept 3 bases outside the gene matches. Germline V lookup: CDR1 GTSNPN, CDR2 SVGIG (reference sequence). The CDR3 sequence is CAWSVTGVSYEQYF. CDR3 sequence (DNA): TGTGCCTGGAGTGTCACAGGGGTTTCCTACGAGCAGTACTTC.